One sample yielded the 30 T cell receptor beta chains listed below, sequenced in a study of cytomegalovirus exposure and HLA in healthy donors. Primers included in the PCR were 60 Vbeta and 13 Jbeta primers. TCRdb keeps only in-frame clones here, not all; method: immunoSEQ multiplex PCR. The sample contains 150,000 or so clones, 76% of which appear only once. Sequencing used PBMCs. The receptor set was obtained from a male donor in good health and CMV-seronegative.

This clone was detected once. The chain is built from TRBV6-5 and TRBJ2-1; D possibly corresponds to TRBD2 (5 bases). CDR3 size: 13 residues. Germline CDR1 and CDR2: MNHEY and SVGAGI. Trimming pared 3 bases from V and 4 bases from J, leaving 7 bases between. The CDR3: CASSYKRYNEQFF. DNA of the CDR3: TGTGCCAGCAGTTATAAGCGGTACAATGAGCAGTTCTTC.

The chain combines TRBV11-3 with TRBJ1-1; D is undetermined. V lost 6 bases and J lost 4, with 15 bases in between. Looked up from germline, CDR1 is SGHNT and CDR2 is YENEEA. This CDR3 spans 14 amino acids. The CDR3 spells CASRSSPVCTEAFF. The CDR3 nucleotides are TGTGCCAGCAGGTCGAGCCCCGTTTGCACTGAAGCTTTCTTT.

The chain employs TRBV7-9 and TRBJ1-2, with D maybe TRBD1 (6 bases). Germline-derived CDR1 and CDR2 are SEHNR and FQNEAQ (reference sequence). CDR3 length: 15 amino acids. Trimming took 3 bases from V and 5 from J, leaving 16 bases between them. CDR3 in DNA: TGTGCCAGCAGCTTTTCCCAGACAGGAGGATATGGCTACACCTTC. Its protein product is CASSFSQTGGYGYTF.

This chain joins TRBV7-9 and TRBJ2-7, with a tentative D call TRBD2 (5 bases). Germline assignment: CDR1 SEHNR and CDR2 FQNEAQ (reference sequence). The CDR3 loop spans 15 amino acids. Trimming shortened V by 5 bases and J by 3 bases, and 17 bases separated the two germline ends. CDR3 DNA: TGTGCCAGCAGCGCCCGGGATACTGAAAGCTACGAGCAGTACTTC. This sequence encodes CASSARDTESYEQYF.

This chain uses TRBV7-2 with TRBJ2-3; the match to TRBD2 covers 14 bases. The CDR3 totals 15 residues. V trimming: 5 bases; J trimming: 5 bases; junction bases outside the gene matches: 3. CDR1 is SGHTA, CDR2 FQGNSA, per germline. This CDR3 reads CASSTGTSGRDTQYF. CDR3 bases: TGTGCCAGCAGCACCGGGACTAGCGGGAGAGATACGCAGTATTTT.

This clone was counted a single time. The chain combines TRBV6-1 with TRBJ1-5; tentatively, D is TRBD1 (6 bases). The CDR3 runs 14 residues. CDR1 is MNHNS and CDR2 is SASEGT in the germline V gene. V was clipped by 4 bases and J by 4 bases, with 11 bases between them. The chain's CDR3 is CASSGSGQNQPQHF. The CDR3 DNA reads TGTGCCAGCAGTGGGAGCGGACAGAATCAGCCCCAGCATTTT.

V gene TRBV9 combines with J gene TRBJ2-5; 11 nucleotides line up with TRBD1. The J call is doubtful: the DNA matches TRBJ2-7 better. This CDR3 is built from 15 residues. Germline-derived CDR1 and CDR2 are SGDLS and YYNGEE. CDR3 sequence reads: CASSVGTGGIYEQYF. CDR3 in DNA: TGTGCCAGCAGCGTAGGGACAGGGGGCATATACGAGCAGTACTTC.

V is TRBV7-6 and J is TRBJ1-6; 7 bases match TRBD1. After removal of 5 bases from V and 6 bases from J, the junction contained 10 bases not matched to a gene. The CDR3 length is 16 residues. Germline CDR1 and CDR2: SGHVS and FNYEAQ. The CDR3 DNA is TGTGCCAGCAGCCAACTACCGGGACAGATTAATTCACCCCTCCACTTT. This codes for CASSQLPGQINSPLHF.

V is TRBV5-6 and J is TRBJ2-7; 7 bases align to TRBD2. This CDR3 comprises 16 residues. Germline V CDR1 and CDR2: SGHDT, YYEEEE. Unmatched junction bases numbered 10, after V lost 1 base and J lost 3 bases. The CDR3 coding sequence is TGTGCCAGCAGCTTGTTCCGGCGGGAGATCGACTACGAGCAGTACTTC. Protein sequence: CASSLFRREIDYEQYF.

This clone appeared once. The gene calls are TRBV12-5 and TRBJ2-5, with D tentatively TRBD1 (6 bases). This CDR3 has 16 amino acids. With 3 bases removed from V and 3 bases from J, the gap between germline ends came to 17 bases. Germline V lookup: CDR1 LGHNT, CDR2 FRNRAP. The CDR3 loop is CASGFTGLQGKETQYF. CDR3 coding DNA: TGTGCTAGTGGTTTCACCGGCCTTCAGGGGAAAGAGACCCAGTACTTC.

The sample holds one count of this clone. This chain uses TRBV7-3 with TRBJ1-2, with D perhaps matching TRBD1 (6 bases). Germline loops: CDR1 SGHTA, CDR2 FQGTGA. The CDR3 contains 13 residues. V lost 3 bases and J lost 8, with 13 bases in between. CDR3 residues: CASSFSDSHGYTF. Written as DNA, the CDR3 is TGTGCCAGCAGCTTCTCGGACAGCCACGGCTACACCTTC.

The chain combines TRBV27 with TRBJ2-3, with 8 bases fitting TRBD1. The CDR3 consists of 16 residues. V lost 2 bases and J lost 3; bases outside the gene matches: 7. Germline V CDR1 and CDR2: MNHEY, SMNVEV (reference sequence). The CDR3, as DNA: TGTGCCAGCAGTTTAGGGGCAGGGGGCTTGACAGATACGCAGTATTTT. Amino acids: CASSLGAGGLTDTQYF.

Worth noting for this clone: The same CDR3 is also encoded by other DNA sequences in this sample. The rearrangement links TRBV28 to TRBJ2-7; 12 nucleotides line up with TRBD1. The CDR3 loop spans 16 amino acids. V gave up 4 bases and J gave up 4 bases; unmatched junction bases: 8. The germline CDR1 and CDR2 sequences are MDHEN and SYDVKM. CDR3 bases: TGTGCCAGCAGTTCATCCGGGACAGGGGGCTTGTACGAGCAGTACTTC. Its protein is CASSSSGTGGLYEQYF.

This chain links TRBV28 with TRBJ1-4; D unclear. The germline V gene encodes CDR1 MDHEN and CDR2 SYDVKM. This CDR3 spans 15 amino acids. Trimming cost V 3 bases and J 2 bases, with 10 bases left between them. CDR3 sequence: CASSFFGATNEKLFF. The CDR3 bases are TGTGCCAGCAGTTTTTTCGGTGCGACTAATGAAAAACTGTTTTTT.

V gene TRBV19 combines with J gene TRBJ1-2; 8 positions match TRBD1. The CDR3 is 15 amino acids. J was trimmed by 5 bases and V by 3 bases; bases with no gene match: 8. Germline CDR1 and CDR2: LNHDA and SQIVND (reference sequence). The CDR3 region has the DNA TGTGCCAGTAGTATTTCGCAGGGGGCCAGATATGGCTACACCTTC. This gives the protein CASSISQGARYGYTF.

J is TRBJ2-1 and V is TRBV28, with TRBD2 matching 11 bases. This CDR3 is built from 15 residues. V trimming: 3 bases; J trimming: 8 bases; junction bases outside the gene matches: 6. In germline, CDR1 is MDHEN, CDR2 SYDVKM. CDR3 loop: CASSFRLAGGDEQFF. CDR3 sequence (DNA): TGTGCCAGCAGTTTTCGCCTAGCGGGAGGCGATGAGCAGTTCTTC.

V gene TRBV28 combines with J gene TRBJ1-3; 8 bases map to TRBD1. The V gene end was trimmed by 5 bases and the J gene end by 3 bases; junction bases not matched to a gene: 3. Germline V lookup: CDR1 MDHEN, CDR2 SYDVKM. The CDR3 spans 14 residues. The CDR3 region has the DNA TGTGCCAGCAGTCCAGGGGGCCGTGGAAACACCATATATTTT. Translated: CASSPGGRGNTIYF.

This sequence joins TRBV19 and TRBJ1-1; 7 bases map to TRBD1. From germline, CDR1 is LNHDA and CDR2 SQIVND (reference sequence). The CDR3 loop spans 14 amino acids. V dropped 7 bases and J dropped 7; count of bases not matched to a gene: 12. The CDR3 is CASIGYRGFGEAFF. In DNA, the CDR3 is TGTGCCAGTATCGGTTACAGGGGTTTTGGTGAAGCTTTCTTT. Together with reference TRBV19 and TRBJ1-1, the CDR3 gives the full variable domain: DGGITQSPKYLFRKEGQNVTLSCEQNLNHDAMYWYRQDPGQGLRLIYYSQIVNDFQKGDIAEGYSVSREKKESFPLTVTSAQKNPTAFYLCASIGYRGFGEAFFGQGTRLTVV.

This rearrangement joins TRBV19 to TRBJ1-6; D is unclear. Germline CDR1 and CDR2: LNHDA and SQIVND (reference sequence). The CDR3 length is 14 residues. Trimming removed 7 bases from V and 7 bases from J, with 14 bases in between. The CDR3 bases are TGTGCCAGTACCTCGCCCATGGCCAATTCACCCCTCCACTTT. It codes for CASTSPMANSPLHF.

This clone has just one count. This rearrangement joins TRBV7-9 to TRBJ2-5; a weak D match, TRBD2 (6 bases). This CDR3 contains 13 residues. Trimming pared 5 bases from V and 2 bases from J, leaving 9 bases between. Germline CDR1 reads SEHNR; CDR2 reads FQNEAQ (reference sequence). The chain's CDR3 is CASSGAGQETQYF. CDR3 DNA sequence: TGTGCCAGCAGCGGGGCGGGGCAAGAGACCCAGTACTTC.

CDR3 DNA: TGTGCCTGGAGTGTAGGGGGATACTATGGCTACACCTTC. This gives the protein CAWSVGGYYGYTF. The V gene is TRBV30, the J gene TRBJ1-2, with D tentatively TRBD1 (6 bases). CDR1 and CDR2 (germline): GTSNPN, SVGIG (reference sequence). CDR3 length: 13 amino acids. V gave up 0 bases and J gave up 3 bases, with 8 bases separating them.

V gene TRBV28 combines with J gene TRBJ1-1, with D perhaps TRBD1 (6 bases). Germline V gives CDR1 MDHEN, CDR2 SYDVKM. The V gene lost 2 bases and the J gene lost 6 bases, with 13 bases spanning the gap. The CDR3 length is 14 residues. The DNA of the CDR3 is TGTGCCAGCAGTTTACAGGGGTTAAGGTCTGAAGCTTTCTTT. Translating it yields CASSLQGLRSEAFF.

The J gene is TRBJ1-5, the V gene TRBV19, with 11 positions matching TRBD1. V was pared by 3 bases and J by 0 bases, with 10 bases of the junction left unmatched. Germline assignment: CDR1 LNHDA and CDR2 SQIVND (reference sequence). This CDR3 is 19 amino acids long. The CDR3: CASSMVRTGGLISNQPQHF. The CDR3 coding sequence is TGTGCCAGTAGTATGGTCCGGACAGGGGGCTTAATTAGCAATCAGCCCCAGCATTTT.

The chain couples TRBV15 to TRBJ1-3; D possibly corresponds to TRBD1 (6 bases). Deletions cut 1 base from V and 16 bases from J, with 11 bases between. This CDR3 has 11 residues. CDR1 LNHNV and CDR2 YYDKDF come from the germline V gene (reference sequence). The CDR3 DNA follows: TGTGCCACCAGCAGAGGGCAGGGGCATTATTTT. Its protein is CATSRGQGHYF. The full variable domain, completed using reference TRBV15 and TRBJ1-3, is DAMVIQNPRYQVTQFGKPVTLSCSQTLNHNVMYWYQQKSSQAPKLLFHYYDKDFNNEADTPDNFQSRRPNTSFCFLDIRSPGLGDTAMYLCATSRGQGHYFGEGSWLTVV.

The rearrangement links TRBV19 to TRBJ2-1; 12 bases are a match to TRBD2. J lost 9 bases, V lost 5 bases, and 11 bases had no gene match. The CDR3 is made up of 16 amino acids. CDR1 and CDR2 from the germline V gene are LNHDA and SQIVND (reference sequence). For the CDR3, the DNA is TGTGCCAGTAGTCGGGGTGGACTAGCGGGAATAGGTGAGCAGTTCTTC. Translating it yields CASSRGGLAGIGEQFF. The variable domain in full, completed from reference TRBV19 and TRBJ2-1, reads DGGITQSPKYLFRKEGQNVTLSCEQNLNHDAMYWYRQDPGQGLRLIYYSQIVNDFQKGDIAEGYSVSREKKESFPLTVTSAQKNPTAFYLCASSRGGLAGIGEQFFGPGTRLTVL.

This chain links TRBV6-1 with TRBJ2-3, with D maybe TRBD1 (7 bases). Trimming shortened V by 4 bases and J by 8 bases, and 13 bases separated the two germline ends. The CDR3 totals 13 residues. Germline V gives CDR1 MNHNS, CDR2 SASEGT. The CDR3 nucleotides read TGTGCCAGCAGTGCGACTCAGGGGGGTACGCAGTATTTT. Encoded protein: CASSATQGGTQYF.

This clone came up once. The chain couples TRBV28 to TRBJ2-7, with no clear D. The CDR3 sequence is 11 residues long. Trimming cost V 7 bases and J 4 bases, with 8 bases left between them. Germline-derived CDR1 and CDR2 are MDHEN and SYDVKM. CDR3: CASMGEYEQYF. In DNA, the CDR3 is TGTGCCAGCATGGGCGAATACGAGCAGTACTTC.

A single count supports this clone. In DNA, the CDR3 is TGTGCCAGCAGCCGCAGGGGGAACACTGAAGCTTTCTTT. This codes for CASSRRGNTEAFF. V gene TRBV7-2 combines with J gene TRBJ1-1, with a weak D call TRBD1 (6 bases). Deletions cut 5 bases from V and 1 base from J, with 8 bases between. The CDR3 sequence is 13 residues long. Germline assignment: CDR1 SGHTA and CDR2 FQGNSA. Full variable domain (missing parts from reference TRBV7-2 and TRBJ1-1): GAGVSQSPSNKVTEKGKDVELRCDPISGHTALYWYRQSLGQGLEFLIYFQGNSAPDKSGLPSDRFSAERTGGSVSTLTIQRTQQEDSAVYLCASSRRGNTEAFFGQGTRLTVV.

This clone was picked up a small number of times. J is TRBJ1-2 and V is TRBV30, with D unresolved. The CDR3 totals 13 residues. Germline CDR1 GTSNPN, CDR2 SVGIG (reference sequence). V lost 4 bases and J 6 bases, leaving 15 bases between the germline ends. For the CDR3, the DNA is TGTGCCTGGAATGTTGAGGGAGAAAATGGCTACACCTTC. Encoded protein: CAWNVEGENGYTF.

A few counts support this clone. V and J are TRBV7-9 and TRBJ1-4, with D unclear. V dropped 5 bases and J dropped 7 bases, with 17 bases sitting between them. This CDR3 spans 15 amino acids. Germline CDR1 is SEHNR and CDR2 is FQNEAQ (reference sequence). CDR3 residues: CASSAVREGSEKLFF. In DNA form, the CDR3 reads TGTGCCAGCAGCGCGGTTCGGGAAGGGAGTGAAAAACTGTTTTTT.